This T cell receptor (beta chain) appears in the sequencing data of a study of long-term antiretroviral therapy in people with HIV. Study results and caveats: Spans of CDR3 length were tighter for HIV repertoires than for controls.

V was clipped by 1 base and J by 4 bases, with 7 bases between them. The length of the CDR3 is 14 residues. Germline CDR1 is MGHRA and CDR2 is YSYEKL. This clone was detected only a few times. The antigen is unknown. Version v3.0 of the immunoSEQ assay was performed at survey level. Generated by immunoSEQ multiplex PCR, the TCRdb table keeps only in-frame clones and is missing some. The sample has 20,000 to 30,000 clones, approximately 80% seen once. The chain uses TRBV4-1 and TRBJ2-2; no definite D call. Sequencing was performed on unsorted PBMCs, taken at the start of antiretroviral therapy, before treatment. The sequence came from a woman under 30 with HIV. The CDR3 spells CASSQGESTGELFF. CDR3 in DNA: TGCGCCAGCAGCCAAGGGGAAAGCACCGGGGAGCTGTTTTTT.